A selection of T cell receptor beta chains follows, all from one sample in a study of regulatory T cells in long-lasting Graves disease. One entry per CDR3 protein results from TCRdb running MiXCR on the multiplex PCR reads. The table lists about 220,000 distinct CDR3 sequences, approximately 18% of them singletons. The data were also submitted as part of a second study, on T cells in Graves' hyperthyroidism and ophthalmopathy.

Sample: peripheral blood mononuclear cells (PBMCs), taken at new diagnosis, from a patient treated with antithyroid drugs. The receptor set was obtained from a woman between 25 and 40 years old with Graves disease. The CDR3 runs from the conserved cysteine through the conserved F or W. A D gene is named only where the DNA matches it firmly. The size entry is marked missing in some rows and otherwise reads once, few, many or a size class.

clone_size j_call d_call v_call cdr3_nt cdr3_aa
many TRBJ1-1 NA TRBV10-1 TGCGCCAGCAGTGAGTCGGCCAGGAGGAACACTGAAGCTTTCTTT CASSESARRNTEAFF
many TRBJ2-7 NA TRBV25-1 TGTGCCAGCAGTGAACGAGGGGGGGGTTTCTACGAGCAGTACTTC CASSERGGGFYEQYF
many TRBJ2-5 TRBD2 TRBV4-2 TGTGCCAGCAGCCAAGGGGCTAGCGGGAGTTCGGAGACCCAGTACTTC CASSQGASGSSETQYF
few TRBJ1-1 TRBD1 TRBV2 TGTGCCAGCCGAGGGACAGGGTACACTGAAGCTTTCTTT CASRGTGYTEAFF
many TRBJ1-1 NA TRBV28 TGTGCCAGCAGAAGGCCCCCTTTGAACACTGAAGCTTTCTTT CASRRPPLNTEAFF
many TRBJ1-5 NA TRBV20-1 TGCAGTGCTCACCCAGGGGCCGGCGGCAATCAGCCCCAGCATTTT CSAHPGAGGNQPQHF
many TRBJ2-1 NA TRBV20-1 TGCAGTGCTAGAGATGACCCGCCCTCCTACAATGAGCAGTTCTTC CSARDDPPSYNEQFF
many TRBJ1-2 NA TRBV18 TGTGCCAGCTCACCAGGGAAAATAAGTGGCTACACCTTC CASSPGKISGYTF
many TRBJ1-2 NA TRBV3-1 TGTGCCAGCAGCTTCTCGCCGGCACGCCAGGCCGTTTCTGGCTACACCTTC CASSFSPARQAVSGYTF
many TRBJ1-2 TRBD1 TRBV29-1 TGCAGCACTTACAGGGGACCCTCCTATGGCTACACCTTC CSTYRGPSYGYTF
NA TRBJ2-1 TRBD2 TRBV9 TGTGCAAGCACCCCTAGCGGGGGTTTCGGCGACTCCTTCAATGAGCAGTTCTTC CASTPSGGFGDSFNEQFF
NA TRBJ2-1 NA TRBV5-1 TGCGCCAGCAGCTTGGCCGGGTTTACCTACAATGAGCAGTCCTTC CASSLAGFTYNEQSF
many TRBJ2-7 NA TRBV3-1 TGTGCCAGCAGCCAGGGCACCCCCTACGAGCAGTACTTC CASSQGTPYEQYF
many TRBJ1-6 TRBD1 TRBV30 TGTGCCTGGAGTGTACAGGGGTATTCACCCCTCCACTTT CAWSVQGYSPLHF
many TRBJ1-2 TRBD1 TRBV5-1 TGTGCCAGCAGCTTAGGACAGGGAAACTATGGCTACACCTTC CASSLGQGNYGYTF
many TRBJ1-4 TRBD1 TRBV29-1 TGCAGCGTACAAGGACAGGGGGCCTATGAAAAACTGTTTTTT CSVQGQGAYEKLFF
NA TRBJ2-1 NA TRBV18 TGTGCCAGCTCACCCCAGGCGGGTAGCTCCCACAATGAGCAGTTCTTC CASSPQAGSSHNEQFF
many TRBJ2-7 NA TRBV10-3 TGTGCCATCAGTGTGAGCACAGGTAACTCCTACGAGCAGTACTTC CAISVSTGNSYEQYF
few TRBJ1-5 NA TRBV4-1 TGCGCCAGCAGCCAAGATCGCCTGTGGGATCAGCCCCAGCATTTT CASSQDRLWDQPQHF
many TRBJ1-1 NA TRBV28 TGTGCCAGCTGGGGACAAACGGGACTTCGGAACACTGAAGCTTCCTTT CASWGQTGLRNTEASF
many TRBJ2-1 NA TRBV11-3 TGTGCCAGCAGCTTGGAGGGCTGGACCTACAATGAGCAGTTCTTC CASSLEGWTYNEQFF
many TRBJ2-3 TRBD2 TRBV7-9 TGTGCCAGCAGCTTAGGCGCCAGCGGGAGTAGGACAGATACGCAGTATTTT CASSLGASGSRTDTQYF
NA TRBJ2-7 NA TRBV20-1 TGCAGTGCGCGCAAGGACCCGCCTAGCGAGCAGTACTTC CSARKDPPSEQYF
many TRBJ1-1 NA TRBV10-3 TGTGCCATCAGACAGAGTTCCCTGAACACTGAAGCTTTCTTT CAIRQSSLNTEAFF
many TRBJ2-5 NA TRBV4-2 TGTGCCAGCAGCCAAGATCCTATGGAGACCCAGTACTTC CASSQDPMETQYF
NA TRBJ2-7 NA TRBV19 TGTGCCAGTAGTATAGATCGGGGCTCGTACGAGCAGTACTTC CASSIDRGSYEQYF
NA TRBJ1-5 NA TRBV7-2 TGTGCCAGCAGCTCCAGGGACCTCCCCCTCAGGAATCAGCCCCAGCATTTT CASSSRDLPLRNQPQHF